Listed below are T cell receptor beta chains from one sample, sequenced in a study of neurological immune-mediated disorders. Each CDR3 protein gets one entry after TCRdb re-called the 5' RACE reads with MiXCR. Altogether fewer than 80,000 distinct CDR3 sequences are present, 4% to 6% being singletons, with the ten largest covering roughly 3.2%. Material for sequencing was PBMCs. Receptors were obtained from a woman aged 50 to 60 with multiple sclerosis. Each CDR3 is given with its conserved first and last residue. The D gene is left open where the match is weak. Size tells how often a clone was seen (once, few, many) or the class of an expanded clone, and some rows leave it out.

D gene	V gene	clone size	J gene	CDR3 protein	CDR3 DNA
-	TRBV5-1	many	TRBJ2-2	CASSLALANTGELFF	TGCGCCAGCAGCTTGGCCCTAGCGAACACCGGGGAGCTGTTTTTT
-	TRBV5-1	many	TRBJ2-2	CASKLQGTGELFF	TGCGCCAGCAAATTACAGGGCACCGGGGAGCTGTTTTTT
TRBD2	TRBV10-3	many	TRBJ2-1	CAINQLAGYNEQFF	TGTGCCATCAACCAACTAGCGGGGTACAATGAGCAGTTCTTC
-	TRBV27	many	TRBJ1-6	CASSLDLYSPLHF	TGTGCCAGCAGTTTAGACCTTTATTCACCCCTCCACTTT
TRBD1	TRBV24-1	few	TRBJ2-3	CATSDQGDGTDTQYF	TGTGCCACCAGTGATCAGGGGGATGGCACAGATACGCAGTATTTT
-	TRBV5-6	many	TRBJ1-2	CASSPGDYGYTF	TGTGCCAGCAGCCCGGGGGACTATGGCTACACCTTC
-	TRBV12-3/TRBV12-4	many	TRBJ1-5	CASSSGQLNQPQHF	TGTGCCAGCAGTTCAGGACAGCTCAATCAGCCCCAGCATTTT
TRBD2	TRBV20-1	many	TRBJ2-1	CSASSSGGFDEQFF	TGCAGTGCTAGTAGTAGCGGGGGGTTTGATGAGCAGTTCTTC
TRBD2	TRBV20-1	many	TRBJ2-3	CSARDGGGISTDTQYF	TGCAGTGCTAGAGATGGCGGGGGGATAAGCACAGATACGCAGTATTTT
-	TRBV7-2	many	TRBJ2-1	CASSLVLYNEQFF	TGTGCCAGCAGCTTAGTCTTATACAATGAGCAGTTCTTC
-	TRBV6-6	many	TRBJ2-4	CAVTGGGQGNIQYF	TGTGCCGTCACCGGAGGGGGCCAGGGAAACATTCAGTACTTC
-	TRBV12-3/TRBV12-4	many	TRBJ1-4	CASSRRTGNEKLFF	TGTGCCAGCAGTAGAAGGACGGGGAATGAAAAACTGTTTTTT
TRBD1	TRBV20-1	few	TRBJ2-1	CSARDVGQGAYNEQFF	TGCAGTGCTAGAGATGTTGGACAGGGGGCCTACAATGAGCAGTTCTTC
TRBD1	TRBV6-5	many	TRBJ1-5	CASRPQGNNQPQHF	TGTGCCAGCAGACCACAGGGGAACAATCAGCCCCAGCATTTT
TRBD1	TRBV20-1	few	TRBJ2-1	CSARHLRQGAWEQFF	TGCAGTGCTCGACACCTCCGACAGGGGGCTTGGGAGCAGTTCTTC
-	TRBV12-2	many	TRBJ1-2	CASRLGSGQVNYGYTF	TGTGCAAGTCGCTTAGGTAGCGGCCAAGTCAACTATGGCTACACCTTC
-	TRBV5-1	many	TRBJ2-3	CASSLVAGNTDTQYF	TGCGCCAGCAGCTTGGTGGCTGGAAACACAGATACGCAGTATTTT
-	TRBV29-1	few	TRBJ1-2	CSVTRDINEDYGYTF	TGCAGCGTTACCAGGGACATCAATGAGGACTATGGCTACACCTTC
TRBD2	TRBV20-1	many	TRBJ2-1	CSAIPRRGGLPEYNEQFF	TGCAGTGCTATCCCTCGACGGGGGGGCCTCCCTGAATACAATGAGCAGTTCTTC
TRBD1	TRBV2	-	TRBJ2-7	CASIYRTGIGEQYF	TGTGCCAGCATTTATCGGACAGGGATTGGAGAGCAGTACTTC
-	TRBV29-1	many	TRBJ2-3	CSVEGVSTGTDTQYF	TGCAGCGTTGAAGGAGTGTCTACCGGCACAGATACGCAGTATTTT
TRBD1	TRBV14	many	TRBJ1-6	CASSQGDRSNSPLHF	TGTGCCAGCAGCCAAGGGGACAGAAGTAATTCACCCCTCCACTTT
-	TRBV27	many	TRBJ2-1	CASDKRGGLGEQFF	TGTGCCTCGGATAAGAGGGGGGGCTTGGGTGAGCAGTTCTTC
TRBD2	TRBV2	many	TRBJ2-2	CASSWTSGAGELFF	TGTGCCAGCAGTTGGACTAGCGGGGCCGGGGAGCTGTTTTTT
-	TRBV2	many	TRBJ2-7	CASSDQGGTYEQYF	TGTGCCAGCAGTGACCAGGGAGGAACCTACGAGCAGTACTTC
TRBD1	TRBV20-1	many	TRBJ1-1	CSPRQGGNTEAFF	TGCAGCCCCAGACAGGGGGGGAACACTGAAGCTTTCTTT
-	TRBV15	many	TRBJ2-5	CATERDRQETQYF	TGTGCCACCGAGCGGGACAGACAAGAGACCCAGTACTTC
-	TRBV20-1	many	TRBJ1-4	CSARERATNEKLFF	TGCAGTGCTAGAGAACGTGCAACTAATGAAAAACTGTTTTTT
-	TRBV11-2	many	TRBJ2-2	CASSRRWGGNTGELFF	TGTGCCAGCAGCCGTCGGTGGGGTGGGAACACCGGGGAGCTGTTTTTT